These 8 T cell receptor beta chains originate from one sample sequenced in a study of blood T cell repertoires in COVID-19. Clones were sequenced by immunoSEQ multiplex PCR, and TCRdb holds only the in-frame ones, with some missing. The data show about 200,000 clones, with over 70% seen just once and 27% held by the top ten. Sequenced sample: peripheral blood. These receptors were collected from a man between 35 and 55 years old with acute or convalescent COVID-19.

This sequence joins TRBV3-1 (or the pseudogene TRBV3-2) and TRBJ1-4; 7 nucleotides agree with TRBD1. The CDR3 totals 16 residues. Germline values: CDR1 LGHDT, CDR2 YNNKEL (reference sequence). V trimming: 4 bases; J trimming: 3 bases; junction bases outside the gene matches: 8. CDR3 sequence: CASSRPEGTANEKLFF. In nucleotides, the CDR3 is TGTGCCAGCAGCCGACCGGAGGGGACAGCTAATGAAAAACTGTTTTTT.

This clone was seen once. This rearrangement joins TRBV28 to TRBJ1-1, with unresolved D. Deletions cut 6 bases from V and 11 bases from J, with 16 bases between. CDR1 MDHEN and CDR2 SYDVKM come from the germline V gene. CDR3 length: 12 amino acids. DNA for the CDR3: TGTGCCAGCAGCTTGGTACCAGGAGGGGCTTTCTTT. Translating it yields CASSLVPGGAFF.

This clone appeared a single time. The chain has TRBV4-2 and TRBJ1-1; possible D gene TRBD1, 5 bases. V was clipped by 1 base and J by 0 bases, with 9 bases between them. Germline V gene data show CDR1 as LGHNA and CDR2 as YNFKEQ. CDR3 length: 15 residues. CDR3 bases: TGTGCCAGCAGCCAAGTAGGCAGGGTGAACACTGAAGCTTTCTTT. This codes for CASSQVGRVNTEAFF.

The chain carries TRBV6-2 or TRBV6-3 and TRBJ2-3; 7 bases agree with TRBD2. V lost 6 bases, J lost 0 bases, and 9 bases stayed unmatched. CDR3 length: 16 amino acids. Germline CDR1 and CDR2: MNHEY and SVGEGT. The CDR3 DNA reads TGTGCCAGCAGCCGCAGGCGGGAGTATAGCACAGATACGCAGTATTTT. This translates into CASSRRREYSTDTQYF.

The CDR3 DNA follows: TGCAGTGCCACACAGGAAAATGGCTACACCTTC. Protein product: CSATQENGYTF. The chain combines TRBV20-1 with TRBJ1-2, with a possible D match to TRBD1 (5 bases). Germline-derived CDR1 and CDR2 are DFQATT and SNEGSKA (reference sequence). The V end lost 6 bases, the J end lost 6 bases, and 11 bases lay between the germline ends. The CDR3 covers 11 residues.

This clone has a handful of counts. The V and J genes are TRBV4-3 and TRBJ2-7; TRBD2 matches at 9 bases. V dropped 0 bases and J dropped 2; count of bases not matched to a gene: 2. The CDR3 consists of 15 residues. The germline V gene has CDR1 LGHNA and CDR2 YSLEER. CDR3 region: CASSQDLAGPYEQYF. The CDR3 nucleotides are TGCGCCAGCAGCCAAGATCTAGCGGGACCCTACGAGCAGTACTTC.

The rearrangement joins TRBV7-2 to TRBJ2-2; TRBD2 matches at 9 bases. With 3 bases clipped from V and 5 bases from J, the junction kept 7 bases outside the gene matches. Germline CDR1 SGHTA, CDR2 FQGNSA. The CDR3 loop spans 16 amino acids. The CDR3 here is CASSFVAGGQTGELFF. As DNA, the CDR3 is TGTGCCAGCAGCTTCGTTGCGGGAGGGCAGACCGGGGAGCTGTTTTTT.

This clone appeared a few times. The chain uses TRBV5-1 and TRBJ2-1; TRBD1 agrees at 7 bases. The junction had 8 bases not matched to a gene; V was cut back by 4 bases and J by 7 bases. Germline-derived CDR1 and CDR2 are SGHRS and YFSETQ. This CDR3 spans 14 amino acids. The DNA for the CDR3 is TGCGCCAGCAGCCCTGGGACAGTTGGGAATGAGCAGTTCTTC. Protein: CASSPGTVGNEQFF.